Sequencing of this T cell receptor (beta chain) was carried out in a study of T cell responses to AZD1222 COVID-19 vaccine. The data were produced by immunoSEQ multiplex PCR, yet TCRdb's version contains in-frame clones alone and is incomplete. The data hold under 75,000 clones, with roughly 90% observed a single time. Whole-study results and caveats: Among AZD1222 vaccinees, only six or seven were seropositive at baseline. Spike was spanned by vaccine-associated CD4 TCRs, which were dominant at 160-218 and 743-854. Donors were chiefly white British, with a greater number of females, and clonal diversity was perhaps underestimated.

The CDR3 is 15 residues long. Trimming cost V 4 bases and J 5 bases, with 18 bases left between them. Germline V CDR1 and CDR2: SGHRS, YFSETQ. Turning to this clone: Its specificity is unknown.

The sample was peripheral blood, taken on day 0 of AZD1222 vaccination. This clonotype originated in an adult in good health. The chain couples TRBV5-1 to TRBJ1-1; D perhaps matches TRBD1 (5 bases). The DNA for the CDR3 is TGCGCCAGCAGCCCTGACAACTCCCGGGGGACTGAAGCTTTCTTT. This gives the protein CASSPDNSRGTEAFF.